The 8 T cell receptor beta chains listed next were all sequenced from one sample in a study of cytomegalovirus exposure and HLA in healthy donors. Both 60 Vbeta primers and 13 Jbeta primers went into the PCR. Sequenced by immunoSEQ multiplex PCR; TCRdb stores in-frame clones only, minus some. The table shows roughly 110,000 clones, with 81% occurring only once. The sequencing sample was made of PBMCs. All receptors derive from a man younger than 40 in good health and CMV-seronegative.

The chain uses TRBV13 and TRBJ2-3; tentative D call: TRBD2 (6 bases). The CDR3 covers 13 residues. V dropped 2 bases and J dropped 5 bases, with 8 bases sitting between them. From germline, CDR1 is PRHDT and CDR2 FYEKMQ (reference sequence). The CDR3 sequence is CASSLRGLDTQYF. In DNA form, the CDR3 reads TGTGCCAGCAGCTTACGGGGGTTAGATACGCAGTATTTT.

V gene TRBV18 combines with J gene TRBJ2-7; 8 bases map to TRBD2. This CDR3 comprises 15 residues. Germline CDR1 and CDR2: KGHSH and LQKENI. V dropped 6 bases and J dropped 5; count of bases not matched to a gene: 12. CDR3: CASSRKSGGPDEQYF. The CDR3, as DNA: TGTGCCAGCTCCCGCAAGAGCGGGGGCCCCGACGAGCAGTACTTC.

V usage is TRBV10-1 and J usage is TRBJ1-1; no clear D gene. Per the germline V gene, CDR1 is WNHNN and CDR2 is SYGVQD (reference sequence). The CDR3 length is 17 residues. Trimming left V 3 bases short and J 0 bases short, with 17 bases between. This CDR3 is CASSDRPRDTLNTEAFF. The DNA of the CDR3 is TGCGCCAGCAGTGACAGGCCCCGCGACACATTGAACACTGAAGCTTTCTTT.

This clone was seen more than once but under ten times. The chain carries TRBV4-1 and TRBJ1-3; no definite D call. The CDR3 has 16 amino acids. Trimming pared 4 bases from V and 0 bases from J, leaving 13 bases between. Germline loops: CDR1 MGHRA, CDR2 YSYEKL. CDR3 in amino acids: CASSRELLSSGNTIYF. The DNA for the CDR3 is TGCGCCAGCAGCCGGGAGCTTTTAAGCTCTGGAAACACCATATATTTT.

The V call is TRBV19, the J call TRBJ1-1; D may be TRBD1 (6 bases). The CDR3 runs to 14 residues. Between the trimmed V and J ends, which lost 7 bases and 1 base, there was a span of 13 bases. Germline CDR1 is LNHDA and CDR2 is SQIVND (reference sequence). The CDR3 protein is CASKEGQTNTEAFF. The CDR3 DNA sequence: TGTGCCAGTAAAGAAGGACAGACGAACACTGAAGCTTTCTTT.

The gene calls are TRBV5-6 and TRBJ1-6; D is perhaps TRBD1 (6 bases). The CDR3 length is 16 residues. From germline, CDR1 is SGHDT and CDR2 YYEEEE. V was trimmed by 7 bases and J by 9 bases, leaving 23 bases between them. The CDR3 here is CASLPSGTWRSSPLHF. CDR3 DNA sequence: TGTGCCAGCCTCCCCTCCGGGACATGGAGAAGTTCACCCCTCCACTTT.

The chain has TRBV7-9 and TRBJ1-6, with D unresolved. V shed 2 bases and J shed 7 bases, with 9 bases lying between them. Germline V lookup: CDR1 SEHNR, CDR2 FQNEAQ (reference sequence). This CDR3 region has 14 residues. The CDR3 DNA reads TGTGCCAGCAGCTTAACAGTCCGCAATTCACCCCTCCACTTT. The encoded protein is CASSLTVRNSPLHF.

The chain has TRBV20-1 and TRBJ2-3, with a possible D match to TRBD1 (5 bases). This CDR3 is 11 amino acids long. The V end lost 6 bases, the J end lost 5 bases, and 9 bases lay between the germline ends. Germline CDR1 and CDR2: DFQATT and SNEGSKA (reference sequence). DNA of the CDR3: TGCAGTGCGGGGCCCTTAGATACGCAGTATTTT. It translates to CSAGPLDTQYF.